Given below is one T cell receptor (beta chain) in context. This may come from a read error, since a much larger clone is one base off. Trimming cost V 8 bases and J 1 base, with 18 bases left between them. This CDR3 has 15 amino acids. This record belongs to a study of human T cells and chemical hapten exposure. TCRdb re-called the RACE reads through MiXCR, storing one row per CDR3 protein. The data contain tens of thousands of distinct CDR3 sequences, about 6.8% of them singletons. Time point meaning: patch test 1, 2 weeks after DPC sensitization. The treatment denotes: therapeutic diphenylcyclopropenone sensitization with weekly scalp DPC.

The sequencing used whole blood, collected in connection with sensitization to the hapten diphenylcyclopropenone (DPC). The TCR was taken from a woman aged 25 to 39 with alopecia areata. Some clones in this sample may be carry-over from other donors' samples. The chain links TRBV12-3 or TRBV12-4 to TRBJ2-7, with D tentatively TRBD1 or TRBD2 (6 bases each). In DNA, the CDR3 is TGTGCCAGCGCCTTAGGGGGGACCCGTTCCTACGAGCAGTACTTC. Its translation: CASALGGTRSYEQYF.